Below are 30 T cell receptor beta chains sequenced from a single sample in a study of blood T cells in healthy people across ages. Next came a second PCR, run for about 7 to 12 cycles, which used a sample-barcoded 5' primer along with a J-beta primer mix. Each CDR3 protein is one row after TCRdb ran MiXCR on the 5' RACE reads. The sample has more than 900,000 distinct CDR3 sequences; 25% are singletons. The sample also formed part of further work on T cells of mothers and their children.

Sequenced material: blood. These receptors came from a girl aged 2 to 10 in good health.

The genes are TRBV7-8 and TRBJ2-5; perhaps TRBD1 as D (6 bases). Trimming cost V 5 bases and J 2 bases, with 27 bases left between them. This CDR3 is 19 amino acids long. Germline CDR1 is SGHVS and CDR2 is FQNEAQ. The CDR3 region is CASSPPRGDTRMGQETQYF. The CDR3, as DNA: TGTGCCAGCAGCCCACCCAGGGGAGACACCAGGATGGGACAAGAGACCCAGTACTTC. Supplemented by reference TRBV7-8 and TRBJ2-5, the full variable domain reads GAGVSQSPRYKVAKRGQDVALRCDPISGHVSLFWYQQALGQGPEFLTYFQNEAQLDKSGLPSDRFFAERPEGSVSTLKIQRTQQEDSAVYLCASSPPRGDTRMGQETQYFGPGTRLLVL.

The chain has TRBV20-1 and TRBJ2-7, with a tentative D call TRBD1 (6 bases). This CDR3 spans 14 amino acids. The ends were cut back, 0 bases at V and 12 bases at J, with 21 bases in the middle. Per germline, CDR1 DFQATT and CDR2 SNEGSKA (reference sequence). The CDR3 region has the DNA TGCAGTGCTAGAGATCAGGTCAGGGGCTACGGGCGGTACTTC. Encoded protein: CSARDQVRGYGRYF.

The table lists this clonotype with a few counts. The J gene is TRBJ2-1, the V gene TRBV20-1, with D unclear. The ends were cut back, 0 bases at V and 8 bases at J, with 17 bases in the middle. The germline gives CDR1 DFQATT, CDR2 SNEGSKA (reference sequence). The CDR3 totals 15 residues. The CDR3, as DNA: TGCAGTGCTAGAGATGGTGCATTACCTTACGATGAGCAGTTCTTC. The encoded protein is CSARDGALPYDEQFF.

This chain links TRBV19 with TRBJ1-3; 8 bases line up with TRBD1. The V and J ends lost 6 bases and 3 bases, in that order; junction bases with no gene match: 16. The CDR3 is 18 residues long. The germline V gene encodes CDR1 LNHDA and CDR2 SQIVND (reference sequence). Written as DNA, the CDR3 is TGTGCCAGTAGCCCCTTGGGCGGACAGGGAAGTTATGGAAACACCATATATTTT. It yields the protein CASSPLGGQGSYGNTIYF. Using reference TRBV19 and TRBJ1-3 for the parts outside the CDR3, the full variable domain is DGGITQSPKYLFRKEGQNVTLSCEQNLNHDAMYWYRQDPGQGLRLIYYSQIVNDFQKGDIAEGYSVSREKKESFPLTVTSAQKNPTAFYLCASSPLGGQGSYGNTIYFGEGSWLTVV.

This chain joins TRBV6-5 and TRBJ1-5, with D perhaps matching TRBD1 (5 bases). V gave up 7 bases and J gave up 7 bases, with 20 bases separating them. This CDR3 has 15 residues. Looked up from germline, CDR1 is MNHEY and CDR2 is SVGAGI. The CDR3, as DNA: TGTGCCAGCAACCACCGGGGCCCCCCAGGGCAGCCCCAGCATTTT. It translates to CASNHRGPPGQPQHF.

This clonotype was recorded a few times. This rearrangement joins TRBV20-1 to TRBJ1-1, with unresolved D. Trimming took 2 bases from V and 5 from J, leaving 12 bases between them. CDR1 and CDR2 from the germline V gene are DFQATT and SNEGSKA (reference sequence). The CDR3 is made up of 13 amino acids. CDR3 DNA: TGCAGTGCTAGAAAGGGCGAGGGAACTGAAGCTTTCTTT. Its translation: CSARKGEGTEAFF.

There are many counts of this clonotype. The chain joins TRBV11-2 to TRBJ2-7; TRBD2 matches at 10 bases. CDR1 and CDR2 from the germline V gene are SGHAT and FQNNGV. The length of the CDR3 is 14 residues. V gave up 6 bases and J gave up 3 bases; unmatched junction bases: 5. The CDR3 sequence is CASSLGLADYEQYF. CDR3 nucleotides: TGTGCCAGCAGTCTAGGACTAGCGGACTACGAGCAGTACTTC. The full variable domain, rest sourced from reference TRBV11-2 and TRBJ2-7, is EAGVAQSPRYKIIEKRQSVAFWCNPISGHATLYWYQQILGQGPKLLIQFQNNGVVDDSQLPKDRFSAERLKGVDSTLKIQPAKLEDSAVYLCASSLGLADYEQYFGPGTRLTVT.

This clonotype was seen a single time. Compared with germline, one end of the junction differs, possibly owing to a read error. The chain is built from TRBV29-1 and TRBJ1-1, with TRBD1 matching over 7 bases. CDR1 is SQVTM and CDR2 is ANQGSEA in the germline V gene. This CDR3 region has 11 residues. This CDR3 is CSVNRGHETFF. The DNA of the CDR3 is TGCAGCGTAAACAGGGGACATGAAACTTTCTTC.

This clonotype occurred a few times. The genes are TRBV12-3 or TRBV12-4 and TRBJ1-1; the D is unclear. The CDR3 loop spans 17 amino acids. Trimming cost V 5 bases and J 0 bases, with 19 bases left between them. In DNA, the CDR3 is TGTGCCAGCAGTCCCCTCCCCGGCCGCTCTGTGAACACTGAAGCTTTCTTT. The encoded protein is CASSPLPGRSVNTEAFF.

V and J are TRBV19 and TRBJ1-1; D not resolved. Trimming removed 0 bases from V and 4 bases from J, with 6 bases in between. Germline values: CDR1 LNHDA, CDR2 SQIVND (reference sequence). This CDR3 comprises 13 residues. The CDR3 region is CASSIDLPTEAFF. The CDR3 bases are TGTGCCAGTAGTATAGACCTACCCACTGAAGCTTTCTTT.

This clonotype has just a few counts. The chain carries TRBV2 and TRBJ2-1; TRBD2 matches 10 bases. This CDR3 region has 15 residues. V shed 2 bases, J shed 9 bases, and the junction held 7 bases outside the gene matches. Looked up from germline, CDR1 is SNHLY and CDR2 is FYNNEI. The chain's CDR3 is CASSEMTSGSGEQFF. The CDR3 nucleotides read TGTGCCAGCAGTGAAATGACTAGCGGGTCGGGTGAGCAGTTCTTC.

V is TRBV10-3 and J is TRBJ2-5, with 11 bases identical to TRBD1. The J call may be faulty, since TRBJ2-1 better matches the DNA end. The CDR3 extends over 14 amino acids. Germline-derived CDR1 and CDR2 are ENHRY and SYGVKD. CDR3 coding DNA: TGTGCCATCAGTGAGGGGACAGGGGGAGATGAGCAGTTCTTC. This encodes CAISEGTGGDEQFF.

This clonotype was recorded once. The chain employs TRBV6-5 and TRBJ1-2, with D tentatively TRBD1 (5 bases). This CDR3 has 12 residues. CDR1 is MNHEY and CDR2 is SVGAGI in the germline V gene. Trimming took 7 bases from V and 4 from J, leaving 10 bases between them. CDR3 coding DNA: TGTGCCAGCAAGGGACGGGGCTATGGCTACACCTTC. This gives the protein CASKGRGYGYTF.

CDR3 nucleotides: TGCAGCGTTGAAGACAGGAGTAATGAAAAACTGTTTTTT. Its protein product is CSVEDRSNEKLFF. V usage is TRBV29-1 and J usage is TRBJ1-4; D remains ambiguous. Germline V lookup: CDR1 SQVTM, CDR2 ANQGSEA. The V and J ends lost 0 bases and 4 bases respectively, with 6 bases between them. The CDR3 length is 13 residues.

The CDR3: CSAFKTGGAETQYF. Written as DNA, the CDR3 is TGCAGTGCTTTCAAGACAGGGGGCGCGGAGACCCAGTACTTC. The chain recombines TRBV20-1 with TRBJ2-1, with TRBD1 matching 10 bases. The J call could be wrong; TRBJ2-5 is a better fit for the DNA end. CDR1 and CDR2 from the germline V gene are DFQATT and SNEGSKA (reference sequence). This CDR3 has 14 amino acids.

A word on this clonotype: Because it lacks the conserved phenylalanine or tryptophan at the end, this CDR3 is likely a read error. It is unclear where the CDR3 begins or ends on the DNA, so no DNA is shown, and the CDR3 is as TCRdb lists it. The rearrangement joins TRBV12-3 or TRBV12-4 to TRBJ2-7; the table assigns TRBD1, which was not confirmed against the DNA. Counting both end residues, the CDR3 totals 13 amino acids. Here the CDR3 reads CASSLTEGTPPDL.

This clonotype was counted only a few times. The chain carries TRBV5-1 and TRBJ2-5; TRBD2 agrees at 9 bases. TRBJ2-1 explains the end of the DNA better; the J call may be wrong. From germline, CDR1 is SGHRS and CDR2 YFSETQ. The CDR3 has 15 amino acids. This CDR3 reads CASSSLAGTPNEQFF. DNA for the CDR3: TGCGCCAGCAGCTCACTAGCGGGCACGCCCAATGAGCAGTTCTTC.

The CDR3 coding sequence is TGCAGTGCTACCAGGGATGGCGAGACCCAGTACTTC. Its translation: CSATRDGETQYF. The gene calls are TRBV20-1 and TRBJ2-5; TRBD1 is a possible D gene (5 bases). V was trimmed by 4 bases and J by 5 bases, leaving 11 bases between them. Per germline, CDR1 DFQATT and CDR2 SNEGSKA (reference sequence). The CDR3 loop spans 12 amino acids.

This sequence joins TRBV6-2 or TRBV6-3 and TRBJ1-2, with no clear D. Trimming left V 2 bases short and J 6 bases short, with 7 bases between. This CDR3 is 12 amino acids long. Germline V CDR1 and CDR2: MNHEY, SVGEGT. The CDR3 DNA reads TGTGCCAGCAGTTACCCCCAAGATGGCTACACCTTC. Its protein product is CASSYPQDGYTF.

The chain has TRBV29-1 and TRBJ2-7; D is possibly TRBD2 (6 bases). Germline CDR1 and CDR2: SQVTM and ANQGSEA. CDR3 size: 14 residues. V gave up 5 bases and J gave up 5 bases, with 19 bases separating them. The CDR3, as DNA: TGCAGCGTTTCCCCTGGAGGGGCCTGGGACGAGCAGTACTTC. Its translation: CSVSPGGAWDEQYF.

This rearrangement joins TRBV29-1 to TRBJ2-3; TRBD1 agrees at 8 bases. Germline CDR1 reads SQVTM; CDR2 reads ANQGSEA. The CDR3 length is 13 residues. Written as DNA, the CDR3 is TGCAGGGTGGCGACAGGGGTTCCAGATACGCAGTATTTT. This sequence encodes CRVATGVPDTQYF.

V usage is TRBV20-1 and J usage is TRBJ2-5; TRBD1 matches at 7 bases. The CDR3 has 12 residues. J lost 5 bases, V lost 6 bases, and 6 bases had no gene match. CDR1 and CDR2 from the germline V gene are DFQATT and SNEGSKA (reference sequence). The CDR3 DNA follows: TGCAGTGCCCAGACAGGGTTTGAGACCCAGTACTTC. This translates into CSAQTGFETQYF.

The count of this clonotype is one. The chain recombines TRBV28 with TRBJ2-7; D possibly corresponds to TRBD2 (5 bases). Deletions cut 6 bases from V and 4 bases from J, with 19 bases between. This CDR3 spans 15 amino acids. The V gene's germline CDR1 is MDHEN and CDR2 SYDVKM. The CDR3 DNA sequence: TGTGCCAGCAGCCCCTTCGAGGGCAGAGGGTACGAGCAGTACTTC. The encoded protein is CASSPFEGRGYEQYF.

This chain connects TRBV7-9 to TRBJ2-1; D may correspond to TRBD1 or TRBD2 (5 bases each). V gave up 5 bases and J gave up 8 bases, with 16 bases separating them. CDR3 size: 14 residues. Per the germline V gene, CDR1 is SEHNR and CDR2 is FQNEAQ (reference sequence). CDR3 nucleotides: TGTGCCAGCAGCCGGGGACGGGGTAGCCATGAGCAGTTCTTC. Encoded protein: CASSRGRGSHEQFF.

This clonotype was observed many times. The chain links TRBV27 to TRBJ2-1; 10 nucleotides match TRBD1. This CDR3 has 16 amino acids. V lost 5 bases and J lost 9; bases outside the gene matches: 13. Looked up from germline, CDR1 is MNHEY and CDR2 is SMNVEV (reference sequence). Here the CDR3 reads CASSVNRDRGNIEQFF. The CDR3, as DNA: TGTGCCAGCAGTGTAAACCGGGACAGGGGCAACATTGAGCAGTTCTTC.

This clonotype was detected only a few times. The chain employs TRBV4-3 and TRBJ1-2; tentatively, D is TRBD1 (6 bases). This CDR3 spans 15 amino acids. The germline V gene has CDR1 LGHNA and CDR2 YSLEER. Trimming left V 0 bases short and J 3 bases short, with 11 bases between. The DNA of the CDR3 is TGCGCCAGCAGCCAAGACGTAGGGGGGCACTATGGCTACACCTTC. Residues: CASSQDVGGHYGYTF.

V and J are TRBV7-2 and TRBJ2-1; 7 bases are a match to TRBD2. Germline-derived CDR1 and CDR2 are SGHTA and FQGNSA. The CDR3 totals 12 residues. Unmatched junction bases numbered 2, after V lost 4 bases and J lost 8 bases. The CDR3 loop is CASSSRGDEQFF. The CDR3 DNA reads as TGTGCCAGCAGCTCCCGGGGGGATGAGCAGTTCTTC.

The chain couples TRBV7-9 to TRBJ2-5; perhaps TRBD2 as D (6 bases). Trimming removed 5 bases at V and 9 bases at J, with 10 bases between. The CDR3 runs to 11 residues. In germline, CDR1 is SEHNR, CDR2 FQNEAQ (reference sequence). This CDR3 is CASSTTGAQYF. The CDR3, as DNA: TGTGCCAGCAGCACTACGGGGGCCCAGTACTTC.

Remarks on this clonotype: A junction end diverges from the germline sequence, so it may reflect a read error. This chain links TRBV7-7 with TRBJ2-5; D gene unclear. The CDR3 is 14 residues long. In germline, CDR1 is SSHAT, CDR2 FNYEAQ (reference sequence). CDR3 residues: CASSDRRVGETQYF. Here the CDR3 DNA reads TGTGCTAGCAGCGATCGACGGGTGGGGGAGACCCAGTACTTC.

This clonotype was detected only a few times. The chain joins TRBV5-1 to TRBJ2-3; 9 bases are a match to TRBD2. V was pared by 0 bases and J by 3 bases, with 8 bases of the junction left unmatched. The CDR3 has 17 amino acids. Germline V gene data show CDR1 as SGHRS and CDR2 as YFSETQ. The CDR3 spells CASSLDAGLAGTDTQYF. Here the CDR3 DNA reads TGCGCCAGCAGCTTGGATGCGGGGCTAGCGGGGACAGATACGCAGTATTTT. The whole variable domain, filled in from reference TRBV5-1 and TRBJ2-3, reads KAGVTQTPRYLIKTRGQQVTLSCSPISGHRSVSWYQQTPGQGLQFLFEYFSETQRNKGNFPGRFSGRQFSNSRSEMNVSTLELGDSALYLCASSLDAGLAGTDTQYFGPGTRLTVL.